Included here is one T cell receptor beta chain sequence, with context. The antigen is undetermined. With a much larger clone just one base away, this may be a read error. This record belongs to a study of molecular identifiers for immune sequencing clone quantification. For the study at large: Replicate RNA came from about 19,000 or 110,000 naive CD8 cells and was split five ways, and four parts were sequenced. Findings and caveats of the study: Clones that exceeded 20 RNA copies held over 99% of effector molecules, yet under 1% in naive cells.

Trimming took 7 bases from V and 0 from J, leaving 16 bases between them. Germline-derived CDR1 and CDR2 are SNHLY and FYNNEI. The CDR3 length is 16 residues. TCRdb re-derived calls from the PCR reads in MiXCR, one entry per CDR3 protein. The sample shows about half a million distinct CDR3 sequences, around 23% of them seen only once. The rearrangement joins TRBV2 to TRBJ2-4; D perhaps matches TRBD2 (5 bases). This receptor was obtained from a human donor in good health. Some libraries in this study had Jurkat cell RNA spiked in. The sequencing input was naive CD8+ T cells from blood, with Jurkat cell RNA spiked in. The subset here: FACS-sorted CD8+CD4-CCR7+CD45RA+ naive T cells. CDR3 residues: CASNSPGNRAKNIQYF. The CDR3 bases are TGTGCCAGCAATTCCCCGGGGAATCGAGCCAAAAACATTCAGTACTTC.